Sequencing of this T cell receptor beta chain was carried out in a study of long-term antiretroviral therapy in people with HIV. For the study at large: The immediate-ART recommendation dates to 2015, and the earliest samples predate it by about a decade. Regarding the study as a whole: Relative to transplant donor controls, diversity remained lower despite increasing after ART.

Comments on this clone: Antigen specificity is unknown.

Samples were assayed with immunoSEQ v3.0 at survey level. Produced via immunoSEQ multiplex PCR; TCRdb's table is partial and in-frame only. The table shows over 30,000 clones, with roughly four fifths occurring only once. There were 1-10 million cryopreserved PBMC in the samples before DNA extraction. Trimming at V came to 5 bases and at J to 3 bases, leaving 18 bases not matched to a gene. Germline V gene lookup returns CDR1 SGHAT and CDR2 FQDESV (reference sequence). The CDR3 covers 19 residues. This rearrangement joins TRBV11-1 to TRBJ2-7, with 11 bases fitting TRBD2. The sample consisted of unsorted PBMCs, taken 1 year after starting antiretroviral therapy. This sequence was found in a man younger than 35 with HIV. The CDR3 DNA reads as TGTGCCAGCAGCCTAGAGATAGCGGGAGGGCCCTCGGGAAGCTACGAGCAGTACTTC. This codes for CASSLEIAGGPSGSYEQYF.